The 2 T cell receptor beta chains below come from one sample, sequenced in a study of blood T cell repertoires in COVID-19. Assay: immunoSEQ multiplex PCR; the TCRdb copy retains only in-frame clones and omits some. Of a few hundred thousand clones in the sample, about 88% are singletons; the top ten hold approximately 4%. The sequencing input was PBMCs or T cells enriched from blood (not recorded which). The origin of the receptors is a woman aged 25-40 years who had been exposed to COVID-19.

The chain uses TRBV5-1 and TRBJ2-7, with a possible D match to TRBD1 (6 bases). CDR3 length: 16 amino acids. Trimming removed 0 bases at V and 2 bases at J, with 15 bases between. Germline V gene lookup returns CDR1 SGHRS and CDR2 YFSETQ. The CDR3 DNA follows: TGCGCCAGCAGCTTGGTTGGTACAGGGTCCCCCTACGAGCAGTACTTC. Translated: CASSLVGTGSPYEQYF.

This clone was found a few times. The chain has TRBV2 and TRBJ1-6; 9 bases are shared with TRBD1. V lost 9 bases, J lost 5 bases, and 5 bases stayed unmatched. Germline V gene sequence: CDR1 SNHLY, CDR2 FYNNEI. The CDR3 is made up of 14 amino acids. CDR3 protein: CASYRGLHNSPLHF. The CDR3 coding sequence is TGTGCCAGTTACAGGGGGCTTCATAATTCACCCCTCCACTTT.